Listed below are T cell receptor beta chains from one sample, sequenced in a study of T-cell reconstitution after alpha-beta-depleted transplantation in children. TCRdb called the PCR reads again in MiXCR, with one record for every CDR3 protein. This sample has some 550,000 distinct CDR3 sequences; around 18% occur once, and the top ten carry less than 4%. This material consisted of PBMCs from the stem cell graft donor, taken from the stem cell graft. The receptors originated from a human donor who donated a stem cell graft to a child with acute lymphoblastic leukemia. CDR3s include the opening cysteine and the closing phenylalanine or tryptophan. D genes are given only for firm matches. Expanded clones are given a class, and other clones once, few, many or no size at all.

clone_size: .; v_call: TRBV7-2; cdr3_length: 17; j_call: TRBJ2-2; d_call: TRBD2; cdr3_nt: TGTGCCAGCAGCTGGAGTAGCGGGATCGCGAACACCGGGGAGCTGTTTTTT; cdr3_aa: CASSWSSGIANTGELFF
clone_size: few; v_call: TRBV14; cdr3_length: 15; j_call: TRBJ1-1; d_call: .; cdr3_nt: TGTGCCAGCAGCCAAGAAGGGCAGTTAGACACTGAAGCTTTCTTT; cdr3_aa: CASSQEGQLDTEAFF
clone_size: few; v_call: TRBV27; cdr3_length: 13; j_call: TRBJ2-7; d_call: .; cdr3_nt: TGTGCCAGCAGTTCCTCACTTGGCTACGAGCAGTACTTC; cdr3_aa: CASSSSLGYEQYF
clone_size: .; v_call: TRBV12-3/TRBV12-4; cdr3_length: 19; j_call: TRBJ2-7; d_call: TRBD2; cdr3_nt: TGTGCCAGCAGTCAGAGGGGGGCCGGGACTAGCGGGAGGGGAATACGGCAGTACTTC; cdr3_aa: CASSQRGAGTSGRGIRQYF
clone_size: many; v_call: TRBV4-1; cdr3_length: 14; j_call: TRBJ1-1; d_call: .; cdr3_nt: TGCGCCAGCAGCCATGCCCAGAAAGGCACTGAAGCTTTCTTT; cdr3_aa: CASSHAQKGTEAFF
clone_size: few; v_call: TRBV6-5; cdr3_length: 12; j_call: TRBJ2-1; d_call: .; cdr3_nt: TGTGCCAGCAGTTCCCTCATCAATGAGCAGTTCTTC; cdr3_aa: CASSSLINEQFF
clone_size: .; v_call: TRBV5-1; cdr3_length: 15; j_call: TRBJ2-2; d_call: TRBD1; cdr3_nt: TGCGCCAGCAGCTCCATGACAGGGCCAACCGGGGAGCTGTTTTTT; cdr3_aa: CASSSMTGPTGELFF
clone_size: few; v_call: TRBV3-1; cdr3_length: 14; j_call: TRBJ1-5; d_call: .; cdr3_nt: TGTGCCAGCAGCCAGCGGACAGTTAATCAGCCCCAGCATTTT; cdr3_aa: CASSQRTVNQPQHF
clone_size: .; v_call: TRBV5-1; cdr3_length: 15; j_call: TRBJ2-3; d_call: TRBD1; cdr3_nt: TGCGCCAGCAGCTCCGGGACAGGGACAGCAGATACGCAGTATTTT; cdr3_aa: CASSSGTGTADTQYF
clone_size: few; v_call: TRBV29-1; cdr3_length: 11; j_call: TRBJ1-2; d_call: .; cdr3_nt: TGCAGCGTTGATGAGCTGAATGGCTACACCTTC; cdr3_aa: CSVDELNGYTF
clone_size: few; v_call: TRBV5-1; cdr3_length: 15; j_call: TRBJ1-2; d_call: .; cdr3_nt: TGCGCCAGCAGCTCATTTTCCGGGACAACCTATGGCTACACCTTC; cdr3_aa: CASSSFSGTTYGYTF
clone_size: .; v_call: TRBV20-1; cdr3_length: 16; j_call: TRBJ1-5; d_call: TRBD1; cdr3_nt: TGCAGTGCTAGGGATCCGGGACAGGGGGACAATCAGCCCCAGCATTTT; cdr3_aa: CSARDPGQGDNQPQHF
clone_size: .; v_call: TRBV5-6; cdr3_length: 13; j_call: TRBJ1-1; d_call: .; cdr3_nt: TGTGCCAGCAGCAAGGACAGAGACACTGAAGCTTTCTTT; cdr3_aa: CASSKDRDTEAFF
clone_size: .; v_call: TRBV6-5; cdr3_length: 18; j_call: TRBJ1-4; d_call: .; cdr3_nt: TGTGCCAGCAGTTCAATCCGGGACGGACCTTCAACTAATGAAAAACTGTTTTTT; cdr3_aa: CASSSIRDGPSTNEKLFF
clone_size: few; v_call: TRBV3-1; cdr3_length: 14; j_call: TRBJ1-4; d_call: .; cdr3_nt: TGTGCCAGCAGACGACAGTCAACTAATGAAAAACTGTTTTTT; cdr3_aa: CASRRQSTNEKLFF
clone_size: few; v_call: TRBV29-1; cdr3_length: 12; j_call: TRBJ1-2; d_call: .; cdr3_nt: TGCAGCGTTGAAGGAGCGGGGGGTCGAGACACCTTC; cdr3_aa: CSVEGAGGRDTF
clone_size: .; v_call: TRBV21-1; cdr3_length: 14; j_call: TRBJ2-1; d_call: .; cdr3_nt: TGTGCCACACCAAGAGGCCCCCTCTACAATGAGCAGTTCTTC; cdr3_aa: CATPRGPLYNEQFF
clone_size: .; v_call: TRBV10-3; cdr3_length: 14; j_call: TRBJ2-1; d_call: .; cdr3_nt: TGTTCCGTCAGTGAGTCATGGGGGTACAATGAGCAGTTCTTC; cdr3_aa: CSVSESWGYNEQFF
clone_size: .; v_call: TRBV11-2; cdr3_length: 14; j_call: TRBJ2-7; d_call: TRBD2; cdr3_nt: TGTGCCAGCAGCGTATGGACTAGCGAAAACGAGCAGTACTTC; cdr3_aa: CASSVWTSENEQYF
clone_size: few; v_call: TRBV4-2; cdr3_length: 16; j_call: TRBJ2-2; d_call: .; cdr3_nt: TGTGCCAGCAGCCCGCGACAGTTCGCGAACACCGGGGAGCTGTTTTTT; cdr3_aa: CASSPRQFANTGELFF
clone_size: few; v_call: TRBV5-1; cdr3_length: 14; j_call: TRBJ1-1; d_call: TRBD1; cdr3_nt: TGCGCCAGCAGCTTGACGACAGGGAGCACTGAAGCTTTCTTT; cdr3_aa: CASSLTTGSTEAFF
clone_size: few; v_call: TRBV10-3; cdr3_length: 15; j_call: TRBJ2-1; d_call: TRBD1; cdr3_nt: TGTGCCATCAGTGATCAGGGGGACTCCTACAATGAGCAGTTCTTC; cdr3_aa: CAISDQGDSYNEQFF
clone_size: .; v_call: TRBV7-6; cdr3_length: 13; j_call: TRBJ2-4; d_call: .; cdr3_nt: TGTGCCAGCAGCCCCGAAGCACGCGGCGTTCAGTACTTC; cdr3_aa: CASSPEARGVQYF
clone_size: many; v_call: TRBV7-9; cdr3_length: 14; j_call: TRBJ2-3; d_call: TRBD2; cdr3_nt: TGTGCCAGCAGCCCCGGGAGGGGCACAGATACGCAGTATTTT; cdr3_aa: CASSPGRGTDTQYF
clone_size: few; v_call: TRBV3-1; cdr3_length: 14; j_call: TRBJ2-1; d_call: .; cdr3_nt: TGTGCCAGCAGCCAAGGAGGACTCTACAATGAGCAGTTCTTC; cdr3_aa: CASSQGGLYNEQFF
clone_size: few; v_call: TRBV10-3; cdr3_length: 16; j_call: TRBJ2-3; d_call: .; cdr3_nt: TGTGCCATCAGTGAGGAGTCTCCCCACGGCACAGATACGCAGTATTTT; cdr3_aa: CAISEESPHGTDTQYF
clone_size: .; v_call: TRBV4-1; cdr3_length: 15; j_call: TRBJ1-5; d_call: .; cdr3_nt: TGCGCCAGCAGCCAAGCGCTAGGGCTGGATCAGCCCCAGCATTTT; cdr3_aa: CASSQALGLDQPQHF
clone_size: many; v_call: TRBV2; cdr3_length: 13; j_call: TRBJ2-1; d_call: .; cdr3_nt: TGTGCCAGCAGCGCCTCCTTCCGGAATGAGCAGTTCTTC; cdr3_aa: CASSASFRNEQFF
clone_size: many; v_call: TRBV7-9; cdr3_length: 13; j_call: TRBJ2-7; d_call: .; cdr3_nt: TGTGCCAGCTCCCCAAGAACTTCCTACGAGCAGTACTTC; cdr3_aa: CASSPRTSYEQYF
clone_size: .; v_call: TRBV7-2; cdr3_length: 14; j_call: TRBJ1-5; d_call: .; cdr3_nt: TGTGCCAGCAGCCCGAGAGCAGGAGCGGAGCCCCAGCATTTT; cdr3_aa: CASSPRAGAEPQHF
clone_size: few; v_call: TRBV21-1; cdr3_length: 21; j_call: TRBJ2-5; d_call: .; cdr3_nt: TGTGCCAGCAGCAAAGAAAGGGTGGTGGGGAATTGGACTAGGATGATGGAGACCCAGTACTTC; cdr3_aa: CASSKERVVGNWTRMMETQYF
clone_size: .; v_call: TRBV29-1; cdr3_length: 14; j_call: TRBJ2-1; d_call: .; cdr3_nt: TGCAGCGTTAAAGCTTTCAGAGCGTACAATGAGCAGTTCTTC; cdr3_aa: CSVKAFRAYNEQFF
clone_size: .; v_call: TRBV7-9; cdr3_length: 14; j_call: TRBJ2-7; d_call: .; cdr3_nt: TGTGCCAGCAGTCAAGCGTCAGGGGCGGAAGAGCAGTACTTC; cdr3_aa: CASSQASGAEEQYF
clone_size: few; v_call: TRBV9; cdr3_length: 20; j_call: TRBJ1-1; d_call: TRBD1; cdr3_nt: TGTGCCAGCAGCGGACCCCGGGACAGCCCCGCTCCAGCGTTGAACACTGAAGCTTTCTTT; cdr3_aa: CASSGPRDSPAPALNTEAFF
clone_size: .; v_call: TRBV7-8; cdr3_length: 15; j_call: TRBJ2-7; d_call: .; cdr3_nt: TGTGCCAGCAGCTCCCGGACAGAAGCCTTCTACGAGCAGTACTTC; cdr3_aa: CASSSRTEAFYEQYF
clone_size: many; v_call: TRBV7-3; cdr3_length: 17; j_call: TRBJ2-2; d_call: TRBD2; cdr3_nt: TGTGCCAGCAGCTTAACGGGCGGGAGGGCTGAAACCGGGGAGCTGTTTTTT; cdr3_aa: CASSLTGGRAETGELFF
clone_size: .; v_call: TRBV29-1; cdr3_length: 15; j_call: TRBJ2-7; d_call: .; cdr3_nt: TGCAGCGTTGAAGGGGGGCGGGCCCGCTCCTACGAGCAGTACTTC; cdr3_aa: CSVEGGRARSYEQYF
clone_size: .; v_call: TRBV27; cdr3_length: 15; j_call: TRBJ2-1; d_call: TRBD2; cdr3_nt: TGTGCCAGCAGTTCCAGCGCGGGAGGTATTAATGAGCAGTTCTTC; cdr3_aa: CASSSSAGGINEQFF
clone_size: .; v_call: TRBV4-2; cdr3_length: 15; j_call: TRBJ2-7; d_call: TRBD1; cdr3_nt: TGTGCCATCAGCCCCGGGACAGCGAGCTCCTACGAGCAGTACTTC; cdr3_aa: CAISPGTASSYEQYF
clone_size: many; v_call: TRBV5-1; cdr3_length: 16; j_call: TRBJ2-2; d_call: TRBD2; cdr3_nt: TGCGCCAGCAGCCTTACTAGCGGGAGCCGTACCGGGGAGCTGTTTTTT; cdr3_aa: CASSLTSGSRTGELFF
clone_size: .; v_call: TRBV6-4; cdr3_length: 15; j_call: TRBJ2-2; d_call: .; cdr3_nt: TGTGCCAGCAGTCTCGAGGGGCCGAGGTTCGGGGAGCTGTTTTTT; cdr3_aa: CASSLEGPRFGELFF
clone_size: few; v_call: TRBV20-1; cdr3_length: 14; j_call: TRBJ1-6; d_call: .; cdr3_nt: TGCAGTGCTAGGGAGACAGGTCATAATTCACCCCTCCACTTT; cdr3_aa: CSARETGHNSPLHF
clone_size: few; v_call: TRBV7-9; cdr3_length: 17; j_call: TRBJ2-1; d_call: .; cdr3_nt: TGTGCCAGCAGCTTGCCTAAGGGGTCTAACTCCTACAATGAGCAGTTCTTC; cdr3_aa: CASSLPKGSNSYNEQFF
clone_size: few; v_call: TRBV7-8; cdr3_length: 15; j_call: TRBJ1-6; d_call: .; cdr3_nt: TGTGCCAGCAGCTTATACGGGGAGGGGAGTTCACCCCTCCACTTT; cdr3_aa: CASSLYGEGSSPLHF
clone_size: few; v_call: TRBV12-3/TRBV12-4; cdr3_length: 15; j_call: TRBJ1-3; d_call: .; cdr3_nt: TGTGCCAGCACCCCCGGTCCAGGGGTCGGAAACACCATATATTTT; cdr3_aa: CASTPGPGVGNTIYF
clone_size: .; v_call: TRBV7-9; cdr3_length: 15; j_call: TRBJ1-4; d_call: TRBD1; cdr3_nt: TGTGCCAGCAGCCGACAGGGGGCAGGGAATGAAAAACTGTTTTTT; cdr3_aa: CASSRQGAGNEKLFF
clone_size: .; v_call: TRBV7-2; cdr3_length: 22; j_call: TRBJ2-7; d_call: .; cdr3_nt: TGTGCCAGCAGCTTACTCTTGCAGGGGGCTTCGGTTAGTAGCGGGTATTCCTACGAGCAGTACTTC; cdr3_aa: CASSLLLQGASVSSGYSYEQYF
clone_size: .; v_call: TRBV5-1; cdr3_length: 14; j_call: TRBJ2-7; d_call: .; cdr3_nt: TGCGCCAGCAGCGTGGACTGGGTGAACTACGAGCAGTACTTC; cdr3_aa: CASSVDWVNYEQYF